One T cell receptor beta chain is described in this entry. This sample stems from a study of blood T cell repertoires in COVID-19. Study-wide background: Samples came from the United States, Italy and Spain, spanning acute and convalescent COVID-19. Nucleic acid was either cDNA or gDNA, and it came from T cells, B-cell-depleted T cells, or PBMCs.

The junction had 6 bases not matched to a gene; V was cut back by 5 bases and J by 2 bases. Germline assignment: CDR1 MNHEY and CDR2 SMNVEV (reference sequence). This CDR3 has 16 amino acids. TCRdb keeps only in-frame clones here, not all; method: immunoSEQ multiplex PCR. The data show hundreds of thousands of clones, about 83% seen once. Material for sequencing was peripheral blood. The chain links TRBV27 to TRBJ2-3; 11 bases fit TRBD2. This receptor was identified in a woman between 45 and 65 years old who had recovered from COVID-19. As DNA, the CDR3 is TGTGCCAGCAGTCTTACTAGCGGGAGCCCCACAGATACGCAGTATTTT. This translates into CASSLTSGSPTDTQYF.